This T cell receptor beta chain was captured in a study of blood T cells in healthy people across ages (dated by TCRdb to about 2015). In terms of the full investigation: Template switching captured roughly one uniquely barcoded TCR beta cDNA molecule per two T cells in model experiments. Using deep sequencing normalized with unique cDNA molecular identifiers, the study measured how TCR beta repertoire diversity changes with age. Donors were grouped into four age groups: young (average roughly 15 years), middle-aged (roughly 38), aged (roughly 67) and long-lived (around 80). Using the same blood draw, the study looked at two additional independent replicas of 1 million unique cDNA reads for two donors, one aged 18 to 29 and the other aged 80 or older. Overall study results and their limits: Because the CMV infection status of the donors was unknown, age-related changes in expanded clonotypes may potentially have been confounded. Estimates of total diversity based on one million sequenced T cells were regarded as lower bounds and as underestimates. The percentage of naive T cells measured by flow cytometry correlated strongly with observed TCR beta diversity. Compared with the aged group, the long-lived group had more naive CD4+ T cells, fewer expanded clones and increased TCR diversity, suggesting age selection. Conclusive comparison of naive and antigen-experienced compartments was prevented by the profiling of bulk unsorted PBMCs. Observed TCR beta diversity per million T cells fell roughly linearly with age, and a significant reduction was already apparent by age about 38.

Systemically healthy Caucasian individuals from Russia, 39 in total and aged about 6 to 100 years, were included as donors. Each donor gave ten milliliters of peripheral blood, drawn into EDTA-treated Vacutainer tubes. Ficoll-Paque density-gradient centrifugation was used to isolate PBMCs, with at least 7 million obtained per sample. Total RNA was extracted from PBMCs with Trizol reagent, with at least 6 micrograms obtained per sample. For every donor, an aliquot of PBMCs went through flow cytometry to measure the percentages of naive CD45RAhigh/CD27high T cells. In the germline V gene, CDR1 corresponds to ENHRY and CDR2 to SYGVKD. Germline trimming: 11 bases from V, 9 bases from J; junction bases outside gene matches: 15. The CDR3 runs 13 residues from the cysteine to the phenylalanine. Only CDR3 DNA is held: 39 bases, read in frame from base 1. Libraries were made using 5' RACE. Sequencing used an Illumina HiSeq 2500. A second PCR of roughly 6 to 12 cycles was performed with a sample-barcoded 5' primer and a J-beta primer mix. A unique molecular identifier was introduced onto each TCR beta cDNA molecule by a template-switch 5' adaptor carrying 12 random nucleotides. Each sample yielded at least 3 million CDR3-containing paired-end reads. The Mint cDNA synthesis kit, primed by a TRBC-specific oligonucleotide, was used to synthesize first-strand cDNA from all RNA. After uracil-DNA glycosylase treatment, a first 18-cycle PCR used universal primers M1SS and BC2_uni_R on all cDNA. In the source study's methods: For normalization, 1 million high-quality reads, each with a distinct molecular identifier, were randomly selected from each sample. Reads with shared molecular identifiers were discarded instead of being binned into consensus sequences. CDR3 identification, clonotype clustering and error correction used MiTCR with a Q25 quality threshold and the strictest error-elimination algorithm. Lower-bound total TCR beta diversity was estimated with a nonparametric unseen species model using Euler transformation. TCRdb reran the public reads through fastp at Q25 and MiXCR, keeping productive beta chains. A single entry per CDR3 protein holds the most common genes and DNA from its merged rows. None of the V and J calls come from the authors' own analysis; TCRdb made them. The table for this sample lists roughly 1,100,000 distinct CDR3 sequences; around 27% of them were counted only once. Together, the top ten hold around 0.75% of the sample.

With respect to this clonotype: Its antigen remains unidentified. Within one base of it there is no much larger clone, and no base qualities were kept.

The same sample was also studied in work on T cells of mothers and their children. As noted in the second study: Donors were nine systemically healthy Caucasian individuals: three mothers and their six children. cDNA synthesis used all of the extracted RNA, with around 1.5 ug of RNA in each 15 ul reaction. In the second PCR, the M1S primer introduced both the sample barcodes and 2-4 random nucleotides. Over 10 million TCR beta CDR3 reads came from each mother, compared with approximately 2.8 million reads from each child. TCR recombination output is similarly shaped by thymic selection in related and unrelated pairs, with a minor effect exerted by inherited differences. Related mother-child pairs always showed normalized repertoire overlap that was slightly higher than in unrelated mother-child pairs, though the difference was never significant. With a sensitivity of around 97 clones per million clonotypes, no persistent microchimeric T cell clones were detected. In the study, deep NGS was used to compare the TCR beta repertoires of mothers and children, and features distinguishing related mother-child pairs from unrelated individuals were sought. Mothers averaged 40 +/- 4 years of age and children averaged about 10 +/- 4 years. After adapter ligation with NEBNext reagents, the libraries were sequenced on Illumina HiSeq 2000 with 100+100 nt paired-end reads. To prevent cross-contamination, the mother and child libraries were prepared one month apart and sequenced in separate runs. For each donor, somewhere between about 450,000 and 2,000,000 distinct TCR beta clonotypes were identified. Naive TCR beta clonotypes were estimated from low-frequency clonotypes matched to each donor's FACS-determined naive share, without sorting.

The rearranged chain carries TRBV10-3 and TRBJ1-1, with 7 bases aligning to TRBD1. Sequenced material: blood. This clonotype was sampled from a girl between 2 and 10 years old in good health. The DNA is TGTGCCGTCGGGGCGACCGGGACAGATCAAGCTTTCTTT. This is translated as CAVGATGTDQAFF.